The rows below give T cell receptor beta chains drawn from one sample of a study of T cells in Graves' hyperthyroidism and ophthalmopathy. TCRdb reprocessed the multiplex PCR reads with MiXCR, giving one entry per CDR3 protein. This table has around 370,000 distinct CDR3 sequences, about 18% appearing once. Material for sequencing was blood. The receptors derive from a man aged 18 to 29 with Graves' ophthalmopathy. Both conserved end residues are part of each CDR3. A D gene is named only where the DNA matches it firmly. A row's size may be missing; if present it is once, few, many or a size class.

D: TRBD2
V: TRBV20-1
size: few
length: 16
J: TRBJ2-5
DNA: TGCAGTGCTAGCGACGTGGGTAGCGGGGGAAAAGAGACCCAGTACTTC
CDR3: CSASDVGSGGKETQYF

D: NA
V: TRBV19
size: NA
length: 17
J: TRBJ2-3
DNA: TGTGCCAGTAGTATGGGGCGTAGCCTAACTAGCACAGATACGCAGTATTTT
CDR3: CASSMGRSLTSTDTQYF

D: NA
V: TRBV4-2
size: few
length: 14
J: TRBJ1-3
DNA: TGTGCCAGCAGCCCCCACACCGCTGGAAACACCATATATTTT
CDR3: CASSPHTAGNTIYF

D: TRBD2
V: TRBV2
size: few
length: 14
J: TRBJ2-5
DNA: TGTGCCAGCAGTGTTCGGGGGGGCCGGGAGATCCAGTACTTC
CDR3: CASSVRGGREIQYF

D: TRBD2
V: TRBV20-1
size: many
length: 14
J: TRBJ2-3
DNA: TGCAGTGCTAGAGGGACTAGAGGCACAGATACGCAGTATTTT
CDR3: CSARGTRGTDTQYF

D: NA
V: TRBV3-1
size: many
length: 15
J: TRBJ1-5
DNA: TGTGCCAGCAGCCAAGACCGAGGAGGTGATGTGACCCAGCATTTT
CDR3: CASSQDRGGDVTQHF

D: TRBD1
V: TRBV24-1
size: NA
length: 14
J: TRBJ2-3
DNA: TGTGCCACCAGTGATAGCGACAGGGCCGATACGCAGTATTTT
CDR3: CATSDSDRADTQYF

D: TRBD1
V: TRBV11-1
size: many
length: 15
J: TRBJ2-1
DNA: TGTGCCAGCAGCTTACCCCCGACAGGGTACAATGAGCAGTTCTTC
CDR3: CASSLPPTGYNEQFF

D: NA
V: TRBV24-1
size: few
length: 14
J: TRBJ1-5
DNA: TGTGCCACCAGTGATCGGAGCGGTTTAAGCCCCCAGCATTTT
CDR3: CATSDRSGLSPQHF

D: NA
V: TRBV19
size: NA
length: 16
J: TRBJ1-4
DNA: TGTGCCAGTGCTGGGACTTACCGTACGACTAATGAAAAACTGTTTTTT
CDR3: CASAGTYRTTNEKLFF

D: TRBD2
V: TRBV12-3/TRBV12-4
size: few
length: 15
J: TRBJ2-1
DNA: TGTGCCAGCAGTTTGGTAGCGGGATCCTACAATGAGCAGTTCTTC
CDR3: CASSLVAGSYNEQFF

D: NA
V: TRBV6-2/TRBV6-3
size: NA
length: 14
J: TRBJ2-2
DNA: TGTGCCAGCAGTAAACAGGGTTGGACCGGGGAGCTGTTTTTT
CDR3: CASSKQGWTGELFF

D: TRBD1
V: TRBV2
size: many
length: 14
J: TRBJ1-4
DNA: TGTGCCAGCAGGCTGACAGGGGCTAATGAAAAACTGTTTTTT
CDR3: CASRLTGANEKLFF

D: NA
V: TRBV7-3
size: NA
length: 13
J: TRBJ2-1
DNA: TGTGCCAGCAGCCAGTGGGGAATCAATGAGCAGTTCTTC
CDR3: CASSQWGINEQFF

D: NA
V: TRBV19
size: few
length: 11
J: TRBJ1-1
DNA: TGTGCCAGTAGGACGGTGGCTGAAGCTTTCTTT
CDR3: CASRTVAEAFF

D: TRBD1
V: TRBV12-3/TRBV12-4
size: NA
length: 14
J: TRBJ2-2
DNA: TGTGCCAACACTCAGGGGGCGGCGACCGGGGAGCTGTTTTTT
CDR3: CANTQGAATGELFF

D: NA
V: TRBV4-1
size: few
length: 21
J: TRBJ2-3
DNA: TGCGCCAGCAGCCAGTATTGGAGGGTCCGGTCCCAACACGTCGATACAGATACGCAGTATTTT
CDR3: CASSQYWRVRSQHVDTDTQYF

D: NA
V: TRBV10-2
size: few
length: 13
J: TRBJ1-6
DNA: TGCGCCAGCAGTCCCCTAGATAATTCACCCCTCCACTTT
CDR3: CASSPLDNSPLHF

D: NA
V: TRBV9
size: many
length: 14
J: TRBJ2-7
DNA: TGTGCCAGCAGCGTAGGGGACGGATCCTACGAGCAGTACTTC
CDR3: CASSVGDGSYEQYF

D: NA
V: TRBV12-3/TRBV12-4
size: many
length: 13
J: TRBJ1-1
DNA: TGTGCCAGCAGCTACTCCTTGAACACTGAAGCTTTCTTT
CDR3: CASSYSLNTEAFF

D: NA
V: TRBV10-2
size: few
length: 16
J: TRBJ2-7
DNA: TGCGCCAGCAGTGAGGCGACCCTAACTTGGGGCTACGAGCAGTACTTC
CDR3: CASSEATLTWGYEQYF

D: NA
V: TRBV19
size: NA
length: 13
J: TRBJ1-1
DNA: TGTGCCAGTAGTATGGGGGGGAACACTGAAGCTTTCTTT
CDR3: CASSMGGNTEAFF

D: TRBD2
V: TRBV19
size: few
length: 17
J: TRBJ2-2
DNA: TGTGCCAGTAGTAGGGGACTAGCGGGGGGAACCACCGGGGAGCTGTTTTTT
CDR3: CASSRGLAGGTTGELFF

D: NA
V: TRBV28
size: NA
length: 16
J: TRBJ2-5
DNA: TGTGCCAGCAGTTCCCCTAGGGCCTTGGGACGGGAGACCCAGTACTTC
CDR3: CASSSPRALGRETQYF

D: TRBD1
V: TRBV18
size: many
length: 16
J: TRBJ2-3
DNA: TGTGCCAGCTCACCACCGGGCCAGGGGGAAACAGATACGCAGTATTTT
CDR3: CASSPPGQGETDTQYF

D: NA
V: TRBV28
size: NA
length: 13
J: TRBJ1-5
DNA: TGTGCCAGCACCACGGGTACGAATCAGCCCCAGCATTTT
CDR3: CASTTGTNQPQHF

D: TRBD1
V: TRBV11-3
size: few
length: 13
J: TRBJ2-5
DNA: TGTGCCAGCAGTTGGACAGGGGAAGAGACCCAGTACTTC
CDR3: CASSWTGEETQYF

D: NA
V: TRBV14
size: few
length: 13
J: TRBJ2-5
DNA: TGTGCCAGCAGCCAGAACAGCCAAGAGACCCAGTACTTC
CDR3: CASSQNSQETQYF

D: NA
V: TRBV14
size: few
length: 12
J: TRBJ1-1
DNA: TGTGCCAGCAGCCAAAACCCCCCCGGAGCTTTCTTT
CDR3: CASSQNPPGAFF

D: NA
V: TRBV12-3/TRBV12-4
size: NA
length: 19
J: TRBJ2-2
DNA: TGTGCCAGCAGTTTCCTTCCCCCCACTTATGAGCCGAACACCGGGGAGCTGGTTTTT
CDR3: CASSFLPPTYEPNTGELVF

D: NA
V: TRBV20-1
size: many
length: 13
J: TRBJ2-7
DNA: TGCAGTGCTAGGAACTCAGGGATCTACGAGCAGTACTTC
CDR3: CSARNSGIYEQYF

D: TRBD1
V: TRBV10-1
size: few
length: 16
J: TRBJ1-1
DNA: TGCGCCAGCAGTGAGTCGATCCCAGGGGGGAACACTGAAGCTTTCTTT
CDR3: CASSESIPGGNTEAFF

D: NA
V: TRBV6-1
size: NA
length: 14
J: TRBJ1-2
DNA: TGTGCCAGCAGCCCTTCATTACAACGATATGGCTACACCTTC
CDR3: CASSPSLQRYGYTF

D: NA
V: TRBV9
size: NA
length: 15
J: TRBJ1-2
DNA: TGTGCCAGCAGCGCGGGGGACGGTGACTTCTATGGCTACACCTTC
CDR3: CASSAGDGDFYGYTF

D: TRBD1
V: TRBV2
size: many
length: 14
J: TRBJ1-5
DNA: TGTGCCAGCAGGGGGACAGGGCAAGATCAGCCCCAGCATTTT
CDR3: CASRGTGQDQPQHF

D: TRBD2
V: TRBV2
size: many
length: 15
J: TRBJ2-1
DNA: TGTGCCAGCAGTGAAGCAGGGGCCGGGGGGAATGAGCAGTTCTTC
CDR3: CASSEAGAGGNEQFF

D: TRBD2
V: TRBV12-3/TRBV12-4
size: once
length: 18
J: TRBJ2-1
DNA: TGTGCCAGCAGTTTCATGGCGGGGGGGCCTTTTAGGGGGAATGAGCAGTTCTTC
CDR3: CASSFMAGGPFRGNEQFF

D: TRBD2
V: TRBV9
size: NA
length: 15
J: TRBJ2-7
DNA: TGTGCCAGCAGCGTAGATAGCGGGGGGGCCTACGAGCAGTACTTC
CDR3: CASSVDSGGAYEQYF